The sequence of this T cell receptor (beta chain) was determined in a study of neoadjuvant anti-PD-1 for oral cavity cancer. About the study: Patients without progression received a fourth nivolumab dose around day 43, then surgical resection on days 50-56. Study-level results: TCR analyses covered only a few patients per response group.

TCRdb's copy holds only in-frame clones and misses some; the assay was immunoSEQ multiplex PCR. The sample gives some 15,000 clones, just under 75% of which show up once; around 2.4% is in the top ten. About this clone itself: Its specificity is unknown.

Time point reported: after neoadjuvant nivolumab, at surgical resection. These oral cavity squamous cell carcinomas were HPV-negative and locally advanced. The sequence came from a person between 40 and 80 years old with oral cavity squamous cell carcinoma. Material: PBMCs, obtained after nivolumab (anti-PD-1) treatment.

CDR3 protein: CASRQYSNQPQHF. The CDR3 nucleotides read TGTGCCAGCAGACAATATAGCAATCAGCCCCAGCATTTT. The chain uses TRBV6-5 and TRBJ1-5; D unresolved. Trimming cost V 6 bases and J 0 bases, with 6 bases left between them. Per germline, CDR1 MNHEY and CDR2 SVGAGI. The CDR3 is 13 residues long.